This entry describes one T cell receptor beta chain. Its antigen is not identified. The data were taken from a study of beta chain features in type 1 diabetes. Study observations and caveats: Compared to healthy donors, patients appeared to have naive, central memory and Treg TCRB repertoires that were more alike. Researchers report that Type 1 diabetes patients had moderately but significantly shorter TCRB CDR3s across all four CD4+ subsets. Any HLA type influence on TCRB rearrangement was left unresolved here. PCR might preferentially amplify shorter templates, equally in patients and controls.

This CDR3 contains 14 residues. V lost 3 bases, J lost 3 bases, and 1 base stayed unmatched. The V gene's germline CDR1 is SEHNR and CDR2 FQNEAQ (reference sequence). cDNA synthesis used the whole RNA isolate, giving expressed TCRB sequences. Measured with immunoSEQ multiplex PCR; TCRdb has only the in-frame clones, and not every one. The sample lists about 170,000 clones, approximately 7.8% occurring once. The collection from each donor was one heparinised blood draw averaging approximately 110 mL. The chain is built from TRBV7-9 and TRBJ2-3; 9 bases agree with TRBD2. Input material: central memory CD4+ T cells from blood. This receptor was taken from a woman between 40 and 55 years old with type 1 diabetes. The CDR3 DNA reads TGTGCCAGCAGCTTGAGCGGGAGGACAGATACGCAGTATTTT. Translating gives CASSLSGRTDTQYF.